This entry features one TCR beta chain sequence. A J-beta primer mix and a sample-barcoded 5' primer were used in a second PCR of about 7 to 12 cycles. Samples each returned at least 2.5 million CDR3-containing paired-end reads. TCRdb reanalysed the 5' RACE reads using MiXCR and keeps one entry per CDR3 protein. There are around 2 million distinct CDR3 sequences in the sample; around 42% occur only once, and 20% to 25% lies in the top ten. Whenever a sample was processed, at least 6 million PBMCs were isolated. The data originate from a study of blood T cells in healthy people across ages. Germline assignment: CDR1 SGHVS and CDR2 FQNEAQ. The V gene lost 5 bases and the J gene lost 2 bases, with 19 bases spanning the gap. This CDR3 comprises 17 residues.

The sequence derives from a human donor in good health. The specimen was blood. The chain couples TRBV7-8 to TRBJ1-5, with D maybe TRBD1 (6 bases). This chain's CDR3 is CASSAPFTGRRNQPQHF. CDR3 nucleotide sequence: TGTGCCAGCAGCGCACCCTTCACAGGGAGACGCAATCAGCCCCAGCATTTT.